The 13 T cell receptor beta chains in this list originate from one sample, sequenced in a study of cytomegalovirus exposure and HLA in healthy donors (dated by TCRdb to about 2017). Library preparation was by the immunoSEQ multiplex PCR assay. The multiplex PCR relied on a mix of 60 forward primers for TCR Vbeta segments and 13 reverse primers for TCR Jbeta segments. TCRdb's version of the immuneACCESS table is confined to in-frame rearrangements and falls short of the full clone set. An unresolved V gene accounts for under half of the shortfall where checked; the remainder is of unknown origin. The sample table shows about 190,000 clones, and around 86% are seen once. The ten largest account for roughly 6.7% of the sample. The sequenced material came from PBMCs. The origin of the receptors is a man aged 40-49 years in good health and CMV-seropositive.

CDR3 nucleotide sequence: TGTGCCTGGAGCGAGGGCTCTGCAACTAATGAAAAACTGTTTTTT. Translation: CAWSEGSATNEKLFF. V and J are TRBV30 and TRBJ1-4; unclear D gene. The CDR3 is 15 amino acids. The V gene's germline CDR1 is GTSNPN and CDR2 SVGIG (reference sequence). The ends were cut back, 3 bases at V and 0 bases at J, with 11 bases in the middle.

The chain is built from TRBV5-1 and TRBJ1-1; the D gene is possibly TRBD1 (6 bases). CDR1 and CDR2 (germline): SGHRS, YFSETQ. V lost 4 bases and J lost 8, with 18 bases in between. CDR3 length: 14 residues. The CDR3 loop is CASSPQGGTGEAFF. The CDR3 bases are TGCGCCAGCAGCCCACAGGGCGGTACAGGAGAAGCTTTCTTT.

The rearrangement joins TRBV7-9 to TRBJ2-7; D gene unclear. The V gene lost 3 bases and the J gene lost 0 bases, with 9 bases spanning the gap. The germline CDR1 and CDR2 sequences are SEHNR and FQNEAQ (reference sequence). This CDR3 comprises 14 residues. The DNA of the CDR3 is TGTGCCAGCAGCTTGGCAGGTTCCTCCTACGAGCAGTACTTC. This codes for CASSLAGSSYEQYF.

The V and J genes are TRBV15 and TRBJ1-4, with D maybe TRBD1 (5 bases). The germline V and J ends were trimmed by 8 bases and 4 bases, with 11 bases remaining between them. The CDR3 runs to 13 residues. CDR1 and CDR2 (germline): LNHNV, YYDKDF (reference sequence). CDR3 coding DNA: TGTGCCACCCGAGCCGACAGTAATGAAAAACTGTTTTTT. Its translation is CATRADSNEKLFF.

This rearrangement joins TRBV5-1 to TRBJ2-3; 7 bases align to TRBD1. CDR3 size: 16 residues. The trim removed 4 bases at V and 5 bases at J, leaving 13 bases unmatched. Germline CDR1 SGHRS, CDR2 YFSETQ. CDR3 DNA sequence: TGCGCCAGCAGCACAGGCCAAACAGGGGCGGGAGATACGCAGTATTTT. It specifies CASSTGQTGAGDTQYF.

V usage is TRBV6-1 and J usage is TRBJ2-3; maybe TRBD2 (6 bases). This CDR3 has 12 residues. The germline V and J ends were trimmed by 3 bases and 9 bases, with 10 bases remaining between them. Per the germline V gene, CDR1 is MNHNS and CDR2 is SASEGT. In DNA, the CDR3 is TGTGCCAGCAGTGAGGGGGGACTGACGCAGTATTTT. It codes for CASSEGGLTQYF.

CDR3 residues: CASSIAGEAFF. Written as DNA, the CDR3 is TGTGCCAGCAGTATCGCCGGTGAAGCTTTCTTT. The V gene is TRBV6-5, the J gene TRBJ1-1; D unresolved. CDR3 length: 11 residues. Trimming stripped 5 bases from V and 7 bases from J, with 8 bases between. Germline V lookup: CDR1 MNHEY, CDR2 SVGAGI.

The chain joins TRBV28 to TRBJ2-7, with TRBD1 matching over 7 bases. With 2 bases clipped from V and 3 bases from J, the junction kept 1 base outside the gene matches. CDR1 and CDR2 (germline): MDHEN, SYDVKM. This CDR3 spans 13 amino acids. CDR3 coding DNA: TGTGCCAGCAGTTTAGGGACAGTCTACGAGCAGTACTTC. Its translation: CASSLGTVYEQYF.

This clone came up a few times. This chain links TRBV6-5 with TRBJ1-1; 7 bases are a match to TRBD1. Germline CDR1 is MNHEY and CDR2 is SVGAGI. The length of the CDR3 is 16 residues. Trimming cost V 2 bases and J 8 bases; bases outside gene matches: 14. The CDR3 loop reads CASSYPSTGARMEAFF. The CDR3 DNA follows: TGTGCCAGCAGTTACCCCTCCACAGGGGCCCGAATGGAAGCTTTCTTT.

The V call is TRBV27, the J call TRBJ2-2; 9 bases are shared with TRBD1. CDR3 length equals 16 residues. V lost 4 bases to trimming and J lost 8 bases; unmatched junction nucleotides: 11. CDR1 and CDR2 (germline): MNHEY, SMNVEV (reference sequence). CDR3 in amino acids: CASSYGQGLSAGELFF. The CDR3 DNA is TGTGCCAGCAGTTATGGACAGGGGCTGTCGGCTGGGGAGCTGTTTTTT.

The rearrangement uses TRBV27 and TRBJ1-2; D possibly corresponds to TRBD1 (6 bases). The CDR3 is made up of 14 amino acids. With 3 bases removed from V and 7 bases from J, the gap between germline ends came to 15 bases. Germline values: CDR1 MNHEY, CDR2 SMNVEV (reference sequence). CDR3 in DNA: TGTGCCAGCAGTTTGGGGGCAGGTACTGGTGGCTACACCTTC. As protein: CASSLGAGTGGYTF.

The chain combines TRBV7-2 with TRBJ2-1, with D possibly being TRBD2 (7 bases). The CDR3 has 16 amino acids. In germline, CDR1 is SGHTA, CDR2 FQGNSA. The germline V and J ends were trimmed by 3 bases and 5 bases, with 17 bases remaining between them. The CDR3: CASSFVGGAGNNEQFF. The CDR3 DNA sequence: TGTGCCAGCAGCTTTGTTGGGGGGGCCGGTAACAATGAGCAGTTCTTC.

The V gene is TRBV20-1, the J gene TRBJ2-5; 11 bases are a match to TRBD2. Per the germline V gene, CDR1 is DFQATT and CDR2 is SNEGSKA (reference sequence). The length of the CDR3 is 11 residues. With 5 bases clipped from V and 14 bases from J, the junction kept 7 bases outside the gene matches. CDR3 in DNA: TGCAGTGCTTGCACTAGCGGGGGATGTTACTTC. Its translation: CSACTSGGCYF.